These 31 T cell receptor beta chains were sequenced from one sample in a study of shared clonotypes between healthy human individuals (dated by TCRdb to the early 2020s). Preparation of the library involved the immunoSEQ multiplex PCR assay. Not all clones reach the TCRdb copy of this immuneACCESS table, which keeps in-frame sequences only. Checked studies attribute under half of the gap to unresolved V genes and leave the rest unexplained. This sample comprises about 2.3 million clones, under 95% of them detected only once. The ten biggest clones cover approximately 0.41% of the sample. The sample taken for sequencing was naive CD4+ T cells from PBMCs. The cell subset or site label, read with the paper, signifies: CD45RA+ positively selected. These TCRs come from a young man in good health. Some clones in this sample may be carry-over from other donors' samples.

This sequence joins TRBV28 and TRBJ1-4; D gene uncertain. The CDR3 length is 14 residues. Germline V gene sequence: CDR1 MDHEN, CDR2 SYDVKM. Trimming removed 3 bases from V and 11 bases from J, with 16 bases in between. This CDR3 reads CASSFRGISMKLFF. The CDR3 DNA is TGTGCCAGCAGTTTTCGGGGTATCTCGATGAAACTGTTTTTT.

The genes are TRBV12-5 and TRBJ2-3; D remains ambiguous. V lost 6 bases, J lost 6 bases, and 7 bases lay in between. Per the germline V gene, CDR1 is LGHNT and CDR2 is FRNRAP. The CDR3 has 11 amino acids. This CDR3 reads CASGLKDTQYF. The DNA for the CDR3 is TGTGCTAGTGGACTGAAGGATACGCAGTATTTT.

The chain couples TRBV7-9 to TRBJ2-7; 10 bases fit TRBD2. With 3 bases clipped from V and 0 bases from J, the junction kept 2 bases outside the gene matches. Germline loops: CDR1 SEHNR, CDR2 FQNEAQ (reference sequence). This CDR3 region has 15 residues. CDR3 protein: CASSFTSGVSYEQYF. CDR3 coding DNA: TGTGCCAGCAGCTTTACTAGCGGGGTCTCCTACGAGCAGTACTTC.

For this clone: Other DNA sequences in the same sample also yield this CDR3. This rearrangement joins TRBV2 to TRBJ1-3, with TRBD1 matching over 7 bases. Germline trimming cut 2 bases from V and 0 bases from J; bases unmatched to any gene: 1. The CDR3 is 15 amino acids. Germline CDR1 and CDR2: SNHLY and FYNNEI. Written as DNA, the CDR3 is TGTGCCAGCAGTGAAAGGGGGCACTCTGGAAACACCATATATTTT. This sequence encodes CASSERGHSGNTIYF.

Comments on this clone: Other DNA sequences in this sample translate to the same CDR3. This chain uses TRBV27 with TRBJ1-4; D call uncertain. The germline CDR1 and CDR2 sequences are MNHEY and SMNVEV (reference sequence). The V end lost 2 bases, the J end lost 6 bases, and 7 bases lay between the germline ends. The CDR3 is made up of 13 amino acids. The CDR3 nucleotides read TGTGCCAGCAGTTTAAGGGCGGATGAAAAACTGTTTTTT. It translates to CASSLRADEKLFF.

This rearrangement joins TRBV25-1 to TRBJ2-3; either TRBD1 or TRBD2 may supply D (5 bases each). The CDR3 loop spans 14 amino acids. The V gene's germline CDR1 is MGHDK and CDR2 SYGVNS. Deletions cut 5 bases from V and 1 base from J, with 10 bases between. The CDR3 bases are TGTGCCAGCAGTCCCCTGGGGGGCACAGATACGCAGTATTTT. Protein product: CASSPLGGTDTQYF.

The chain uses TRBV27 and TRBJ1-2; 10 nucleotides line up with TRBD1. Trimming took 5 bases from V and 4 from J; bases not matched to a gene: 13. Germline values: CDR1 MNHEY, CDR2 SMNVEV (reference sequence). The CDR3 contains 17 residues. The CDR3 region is CASSTYGTGATGYGYTF. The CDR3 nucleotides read TGTGCCAGCAGTACCTACGGGACAGGGGCGACTGGCTATGGCTACACCTTC.

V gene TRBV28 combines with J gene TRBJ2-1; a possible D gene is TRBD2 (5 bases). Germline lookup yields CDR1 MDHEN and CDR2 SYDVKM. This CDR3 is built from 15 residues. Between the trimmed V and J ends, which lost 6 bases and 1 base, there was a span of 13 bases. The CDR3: CASRLEGGSYNEQFF. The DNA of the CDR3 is TGTGCCAGCAGATTAGAGGGCGGGTCCTACAATGAGCAGTTCTTC.

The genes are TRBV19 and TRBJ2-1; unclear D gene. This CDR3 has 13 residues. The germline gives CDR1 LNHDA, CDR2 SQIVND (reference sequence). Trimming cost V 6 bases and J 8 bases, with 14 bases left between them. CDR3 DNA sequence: TGTGCCAGTAGGGGCCGGGTTGGAGATGAGCAGTTCTTC. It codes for CASRGRVGDEQFF.

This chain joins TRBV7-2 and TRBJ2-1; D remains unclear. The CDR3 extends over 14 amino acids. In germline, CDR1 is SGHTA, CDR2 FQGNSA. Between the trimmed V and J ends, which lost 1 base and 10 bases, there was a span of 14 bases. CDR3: CASSLVGRQWEQFF. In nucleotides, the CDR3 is TGTGCCAGCAGCTTAGTCGGCAGGCAGTGGGAGCAGTTCTTC.

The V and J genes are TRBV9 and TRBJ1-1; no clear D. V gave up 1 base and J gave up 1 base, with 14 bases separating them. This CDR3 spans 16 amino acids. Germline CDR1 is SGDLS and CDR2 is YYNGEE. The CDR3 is CASSVIDRHPNTEAFF. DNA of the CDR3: TGTGCCAGCAGCGTAATAGACCGGCACCCGAACACTGAAGCTTTCTTT.

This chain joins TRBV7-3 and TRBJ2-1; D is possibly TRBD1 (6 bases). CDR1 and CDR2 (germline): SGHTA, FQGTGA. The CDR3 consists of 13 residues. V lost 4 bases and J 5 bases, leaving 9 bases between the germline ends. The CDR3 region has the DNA TGTGCCAGCAGCTCGGACAGCCACAATGAGCAGTTCTTC. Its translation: CASSSDSHNEQFF.

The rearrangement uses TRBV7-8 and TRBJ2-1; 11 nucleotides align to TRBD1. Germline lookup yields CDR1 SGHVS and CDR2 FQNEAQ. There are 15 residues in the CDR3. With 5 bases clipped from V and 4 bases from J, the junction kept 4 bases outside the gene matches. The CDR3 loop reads CASSQDRGPYNEQFF. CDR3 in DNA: TGTGCCAGCAGCCAGGACAGGGGGCCATACAATGAGCAGTTCTTC. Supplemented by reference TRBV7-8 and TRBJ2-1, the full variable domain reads GAGVSQSPRYKVAKRGQDVALRCDPISGHVSLFWYQQALGQGPEFLTYFQNEAQLDKSGLPSDRFFAERPEGSVSTLKIQRTQQEDSAVYLCASSQDRGPYNEQFFGPGTRLTVL.

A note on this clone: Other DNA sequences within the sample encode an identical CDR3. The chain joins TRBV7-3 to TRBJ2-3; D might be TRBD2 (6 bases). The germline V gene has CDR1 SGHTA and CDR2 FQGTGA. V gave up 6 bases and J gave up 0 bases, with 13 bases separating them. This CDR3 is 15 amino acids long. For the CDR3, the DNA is TGTGCCAGCAGTCCGGGACTTTCTAGCACAGATACGCAGTATTTT. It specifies CASSPGLSSTDTQYF.

The CDR3 is CASSLAQEGPDRYEQYF. Here the CDR3 DNA reads TGTGCCAGCAGCTTAGCGCAAGAAGGGCCCGACCGCTACGAGCAGTACTTC. V and J are TRBV7-9 and TRBJ2-7; D remains ambiguous. Trimming shortened V by 0 bases and J by 3 bases, and 18 bases separated the two germline ends. The germline V gene has CDR1 SEHNR and CDR2 FQNEAQ (reference sequence). CDR3 size: 17 residues.

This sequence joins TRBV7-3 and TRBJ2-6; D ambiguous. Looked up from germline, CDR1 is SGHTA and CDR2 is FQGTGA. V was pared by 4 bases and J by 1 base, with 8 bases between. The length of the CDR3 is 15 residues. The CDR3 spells CASSYQVSGANVLTF. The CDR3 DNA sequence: TGTGCCAGCAGCTATCAGGTGTCTGGGGCCAACGTCCTGACTTTC.

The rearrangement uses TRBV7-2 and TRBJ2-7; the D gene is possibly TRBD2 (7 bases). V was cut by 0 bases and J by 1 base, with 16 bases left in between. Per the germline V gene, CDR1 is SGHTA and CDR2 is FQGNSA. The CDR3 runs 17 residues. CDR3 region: CASSLAVGRGPSYEQYF. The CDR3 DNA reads TGTGCCAGCAGCTTAGCCGTCGGGCGGGGGCCTTCCTACGAGCAGTACTTC. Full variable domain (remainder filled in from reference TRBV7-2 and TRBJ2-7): GAGVSQSPSNKVTEKGKDVELRCDPISGHTALYWYRQSLGQGLEFLIYFQGNSAPDKSGLPSDRFSAERTGGSVSTLTIQRTQQEDSAVYLCASSLAVGRGPSYEQYFGPGTRLTVT.

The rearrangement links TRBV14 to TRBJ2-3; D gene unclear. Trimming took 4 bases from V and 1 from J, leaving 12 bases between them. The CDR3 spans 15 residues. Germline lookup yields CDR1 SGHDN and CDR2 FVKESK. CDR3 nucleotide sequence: TGTGCCAGCAGCCTCCAGTCCCTAGGCACAGATACGCAGTATTTT. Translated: CASSLQSLGTDTQYF.

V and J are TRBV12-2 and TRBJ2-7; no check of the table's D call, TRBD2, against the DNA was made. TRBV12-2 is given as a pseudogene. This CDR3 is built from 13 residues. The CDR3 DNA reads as TGTGCAAGTCGCCCCGGGACTAGTTACGAGCAGTACTTC. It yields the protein CASRPGTSYEQYF.

The CDR3 sequence: CASSPRDRVFGELFF. The CDR3 DNA is TGTGCCAGCAGCCCCCGGGACAGGGTGTTCGGGGAGCTGTTTTTT. The rearrangement uses TRBV11-2 and TRBJ2-2, with 9 bases lining up with TRBD1. Germline V CDR1 and CDR2: SGHAT, FQNNGV. V shed 5 bases and J 7 bases; nucleotides not matched to a gene: 8. The CDR3 loop spans 15 amino acids.

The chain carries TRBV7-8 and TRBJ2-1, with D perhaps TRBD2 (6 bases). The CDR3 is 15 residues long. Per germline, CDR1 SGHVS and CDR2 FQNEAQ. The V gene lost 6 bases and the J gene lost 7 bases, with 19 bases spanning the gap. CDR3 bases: TGTGCCAGCAGTGTGAGTTCCGGGAGATTGAATGAGCAGTTCTTC. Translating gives CASSVSSGRLNEQFF.

The CDR3 sequence: CASPPDRRETQYF. CDR3 coding DNA: TGCGCCAGCCCCCCGGACAGGCGGGAGACCCAGTACTTC. J is TRBJ2-5 and V is TRBV10-1; 7 bases agree with TRBD1. The CDR3 has 13 residues. The trim removed 8 bases at V and 5 bases at J, leaving 8 bases unmatched. The germline V gene has CDR1 WNHNN and CDR2 SYGVQD (reference sequence).

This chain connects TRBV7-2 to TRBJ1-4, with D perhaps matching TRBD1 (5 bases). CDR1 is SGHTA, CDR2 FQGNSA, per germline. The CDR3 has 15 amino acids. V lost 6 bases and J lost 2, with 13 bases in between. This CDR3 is CASSRAAGTNEKLFF. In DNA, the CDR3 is TGTGCCAGCAGTAGGGCAGCAGGGACTAATGAAAAACTGTTTTTT.

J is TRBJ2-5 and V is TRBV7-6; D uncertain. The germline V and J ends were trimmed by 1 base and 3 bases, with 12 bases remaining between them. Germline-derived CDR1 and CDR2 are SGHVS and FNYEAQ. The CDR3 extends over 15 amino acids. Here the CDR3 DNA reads TGTGCCAGCAGCTTAGTTTGGGGTTTGGAAGAGACCCAGTACTTC. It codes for CASSLVWGLEETQYF.

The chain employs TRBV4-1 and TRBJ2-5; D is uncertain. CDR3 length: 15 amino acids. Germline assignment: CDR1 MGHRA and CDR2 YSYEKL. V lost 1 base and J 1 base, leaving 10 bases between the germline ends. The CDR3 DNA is TGCGCCAGCAGCCAAGGGGCAGTCAGCCAAGAGACCCAGTACTTC. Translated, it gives CASSQGAVSQETQYF.

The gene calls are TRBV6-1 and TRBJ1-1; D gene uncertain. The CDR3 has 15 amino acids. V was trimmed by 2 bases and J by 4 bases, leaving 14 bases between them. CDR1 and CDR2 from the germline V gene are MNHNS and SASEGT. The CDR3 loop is CASSEHRGDSTEAFF. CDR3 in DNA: TGTGCCAGCAGTGAACATCGGGGTGATAGCACTGAAGCTTTCTTT.

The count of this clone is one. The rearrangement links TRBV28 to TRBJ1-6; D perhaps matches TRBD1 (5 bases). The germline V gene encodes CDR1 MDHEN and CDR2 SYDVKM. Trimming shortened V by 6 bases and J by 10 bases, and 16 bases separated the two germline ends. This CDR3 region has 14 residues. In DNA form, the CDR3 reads TGTGCCAGCAGCCCGGGGAGGGGACGATCACCCCTCCACTTT. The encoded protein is CASSPGRGRSPLHF.

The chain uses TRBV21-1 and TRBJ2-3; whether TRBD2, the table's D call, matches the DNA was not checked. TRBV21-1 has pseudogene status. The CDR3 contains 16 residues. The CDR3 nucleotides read TGTGCCAGCAAACCCTCTTCAAGAGCTAGCACAGATACGCAGTATTTT. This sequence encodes CASKPSSRASTDTQYF.

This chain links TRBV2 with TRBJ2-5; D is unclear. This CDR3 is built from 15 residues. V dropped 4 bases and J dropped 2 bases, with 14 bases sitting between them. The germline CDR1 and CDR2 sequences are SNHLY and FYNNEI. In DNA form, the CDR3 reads TGTGCCAGCAGTGGCGGTAGAGCCTTTCAAGAGACCCAGTACTTC. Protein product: CASSGGRAFQETQYF.

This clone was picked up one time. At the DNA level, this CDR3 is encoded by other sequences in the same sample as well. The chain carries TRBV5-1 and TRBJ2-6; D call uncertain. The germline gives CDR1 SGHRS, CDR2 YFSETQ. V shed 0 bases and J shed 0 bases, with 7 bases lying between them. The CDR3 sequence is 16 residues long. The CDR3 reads CASSLGSSSGANVLTF. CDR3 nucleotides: TGCGCCAGCAGCTTGGGGTCCAGCTCTGGGGCCAACGTCCTGACTTTC.

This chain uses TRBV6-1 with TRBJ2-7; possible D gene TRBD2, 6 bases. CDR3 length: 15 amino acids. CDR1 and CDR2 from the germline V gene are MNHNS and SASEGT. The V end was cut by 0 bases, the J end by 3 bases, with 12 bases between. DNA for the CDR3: TGTGCCAGCAGTGAAGCGTTAGCGGCCTACTACGAGCAGTACTTC. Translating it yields CASSEALAAYYEQYF.